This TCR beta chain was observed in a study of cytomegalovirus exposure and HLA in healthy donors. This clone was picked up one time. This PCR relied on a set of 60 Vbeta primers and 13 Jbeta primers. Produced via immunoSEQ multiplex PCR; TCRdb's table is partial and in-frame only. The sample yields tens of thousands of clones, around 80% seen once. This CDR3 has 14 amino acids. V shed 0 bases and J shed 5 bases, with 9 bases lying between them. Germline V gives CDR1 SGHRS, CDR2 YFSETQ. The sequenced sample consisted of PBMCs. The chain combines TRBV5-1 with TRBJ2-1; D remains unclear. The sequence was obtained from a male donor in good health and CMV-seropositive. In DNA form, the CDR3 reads TGCGCCAGCAGCTTGGCTACCGCGAACAATGAGCAGTTCTTC. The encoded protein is CASSLATANNEQFF.